This T cell receptor beta chain originates from a study of monozygotic twins with cystic fibrosis. Produced via immunoSEQ multiplex PCR; TCRdb's table is partial and in-frame only. In the table there are roughly 10,000 clones, just over 99% of which are singletons. The CDR3 runs 11 residues. Germline V lookup: CDR1 GTSNPN, CDR2 SVGIG (reference sequence). The V end was cut by 2 bases, the J end by 2 bases, with 3 bases between. Sequences were obtained from blood. This receptor was identified in a man aged 18-30 years with cystic fibrosis. The gene calls are TRBV30 and TRBJ1-1; no reliable D call. Here the CDR3 DNA reads TGTGCCTGGAGTCGTAACACTGAAGCTTTCTTT. Its protein product is CAWSRNTEAFF.